This T cell receptor (beta chain) was sequenced for a study of T cells in Graves' hyperthyroidism and ophthalmopathy (dated by TCRdb to between 2018 and 2021). Regarding the complete study: TCR V-J signatures able to tell the groups apart were searched for in a discovery cohort of more than 90 patients, of whom over 40 had Graves' ophthalmopathy and around 56 had stable Graves' hyperthyroidism. Prospective prediction of ophthalmopathy was tested in an independent validation cohort of 18 hyperthyroidism patients and roughly 16 patients who later progressed to ophthalmopathy. The 75 to 100 discovery patients were divided at random into training and test sets in a 7:3 ratio. In addition, the study compared T-cell repertoires in thyroid tissue and in blood from five to seven Graves' hyperthyroidism patients. After blood sampling, hyperthyroidism patients were treated with methimazole at a starting dose of 30 mg daily, and ophthalmopathy patients were treated with high-dose intravenous methylprednisolone. The paper reports TCR Vbeta CDR3 sequencing of about 140 peripheral blood samples: some 41 ophthalmopathy, roughly 74 hyperthyroidism and some 17 progressor patients.

A patient counted as having stable Graves' hyperthyroidism if no progression to ophthalmopathy occurred over 18 months of follow-up. The hyperthyroidism patients were between 18 and 65 years old and newly diagnosed, with a disease duration of less than 2 months. Exclusion was applied to patients with uncontrolled infections, other autoimmune diseases, pregnancy or lactation. Clinical symptoms, serum thyroxine and TRAb, thyroid ultrasound, and orbital computed tomography formed the basis for the diagnoses. Total RNA was extracted with Trizol reagent, and quality was checked on an Agilent 2100 Bioanalyzer. The CDR3, cysteine through phenylalanine, is 16 amino acids long. Only the CDR3 portion is preserved as DNA: 48 bases, with reading frame beginning at the first base. CDR1 and CDR2 (SGDLS, YYNGEE) derive from the germline V gene. Trimming costs V 2 bases and J 5 bases, and their ends lie 20 bases apart.

Study-wide conclusions, independent of this receptor: Blood samples also contained most of the expanded thyroid clonotypes (frequency above 0.001), which suggests that blood repertoires may reflect thyroid immune responses. In cross-validation, a model built on a 13 V-J signature told ophthalmopathy apart from stable hyperthyroidism with less than 90% sensitivity and approximately 81% specificity, and in testing the same model reached 80%/75%. No statistical method was used to fix the sample size in advance, and group allocation was not hidden from the investigators. During validation, the model predicted progression to ophthalmopathy a median of approximately 6 months ahead of onset, with just under 71% sensitivity and 72.22% specificity.

The TCR beta CDR3 regions were amplified from RNA transcripts. For the first round of RT-PCR on the TCR CDR3, the HTBI primer set was used together with the Qiagen OneStep RT-PCR kit. Libraries were constructed in a second round of multiplex PCR, after which size selection and purification were performed. The libraries were sequenced on an Illumina HiSeq2000 using paired-end 100 bp reads. In the paper's pipeline: SOAPnuke was used to process the raw data, removing reads that contained adapters or uncalled bases, had a mean Phred below 15, or lacked an exact match to the constant primer or identifier. COPE v1.2.5 was used to merge high-quality paired reads, and clonotypes were defined as unique nucleotide sequences. Clonotypes were aligned to IMGT TRBV, TRBD and TRBJ reference segments using MiTCR v1.1. The analysis was restricted to V-J combinations with a frequency above 0.0001, which together covered around 99% of the repertoires. A TCS score was defined as the ratio of F50 (clonal expansion) to E x V (chaos), with BLOSUM62-based TCRdist applied between CDR3 peptides within each V-J. Welch's t-statistics and random forest reduced 500 to 550 V-J features to 10 to 15, which were used in a naive Bayes classifier (R e1071). The Morisita-Horn index was used to measure how similar the thyroid and blood repertoires were. The public reads were quality trimmed at Q25 with fastp and then assembled into clones with MiXCR by TCRdb, keeping productive beta chains. Entries are consolidated by CDR3 protein sequence, retaining the most common genes and DNA. These V and J calls originate from TCRdb's pipeline instead of the authors' own analysis. The sample profile shows a few hundred thousand distinct CDR3 sequences; roughly 50% of them were found once. In total, the top ten clones hold around 7.7% of the sample.

This clonotype appeared many times. The target of this receptor is not known. Nothing much larger sits one base from this clone, and base qualities are not available. The receptor's source is a woman aged 18 to 35 with Graves' hyperthyroidism. Material: peripheral blood or thyroid tissue (not recorded which). The chain employs TRBV9 and TRBJ2-7; the D gene is possibly TRBD1 or TRBD2, with 5 bases matching each. The sequence in DNA is TGTGCCAGCAGCGTCCACTTAGCGTCAGGGCTAGACGAGCAGTACTTC. Its product reads: CASSVHLASGLDEQYF.